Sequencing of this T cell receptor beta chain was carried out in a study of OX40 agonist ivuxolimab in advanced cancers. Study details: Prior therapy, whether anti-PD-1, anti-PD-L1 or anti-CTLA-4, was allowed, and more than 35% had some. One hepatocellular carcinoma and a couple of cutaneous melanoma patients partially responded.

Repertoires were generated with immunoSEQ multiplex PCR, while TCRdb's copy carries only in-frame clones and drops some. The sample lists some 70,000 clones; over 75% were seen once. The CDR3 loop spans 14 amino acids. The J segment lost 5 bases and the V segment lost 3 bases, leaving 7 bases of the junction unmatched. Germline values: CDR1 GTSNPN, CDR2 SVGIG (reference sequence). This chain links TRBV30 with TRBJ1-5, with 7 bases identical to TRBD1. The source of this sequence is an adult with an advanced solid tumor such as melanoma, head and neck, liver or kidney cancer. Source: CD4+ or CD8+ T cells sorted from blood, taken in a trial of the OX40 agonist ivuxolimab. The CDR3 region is CAWRKGASDQPQHF. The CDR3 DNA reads TGTGCCTGGAGGAAGGGGGCGTCGGATCAGCCCCAGCATTTT.